Each of the 28 T cell receptor beta chains below was sequenced from the same sample in a study of blood T cell repertoires in COVID-19. Clones were read by immunoSEQ multiplex PCR, and TCRdb kept only the in-frame ones, dropping some. Of about 140,000 clones listed, around four fifths are singletons. The specimen sequenced was peripheral blood. These receptors all come from a human donor in a cohort sampled during active COVID-19.

V is TRBV20-1 and J is TRBJ2-2; TRBD2 matches 8 bases. V shed 3 bases and J 7 bases; nucleotides not matched to a gene: 19. CDR1 DFQATT and CDR2 SNEGSKA come from the germline V gene (reference sequence). The CDR3 is 18 residues long. This chain's CDR3 is CSASPQAGKRESGGELFF. The DNA of the CDR3 is TGCAGTGCTAGTCCCCAAGCGGGAAAGCGGGAGTCCGGCGGGGAGCTGTTTTTT.

This chain joins TRBV7-2 and TRBJ2-1; the match to TRBD2 covers 10 bases. The ends lost 5 bases at V and 2 bases at J; junction bases unmatched: 6. Germline lookup yields CDR1 SGHTA and CDR2 FQGNSA. The CDR3 totals 16 residues. The CDR3 bases are TGTGCCAGCAGCCAAAGACTAGCGGGCCCCTACAATGAGCAGTTCTTC. It yields the protein CASSQRLAGPYNEQFF.

The rearrangement uses TRBV7-9 and TRBJ2-7; D uncertain. Trimming left V 5 bases short and J 0 bases short, with 8 bases between. CDR1 SEHNR and CDR2 FQNEAQ come from the germline V gene (reference sequence). There are 13 residues in the CDR3. CDR3 nucleotide sequence: TGTGCCAGCAGCCCTTCTAGCTCCTACGAGCAGTACTTC. It is translated as CASSPSSSYEQYF.

The genes are TRBV14 and TRBJ2-1; possibly TRBD1 for D (5 bases). The V and J ends lost 2 bases and 9 bases respectively, with 11 bases between them. Germline V gene lookup returns CDR1 SGHDN and CDR2 FVKESK. The CDR3 loop spans 13 amino acids. The CDR3 here is CASSQMRQGEQFF. The CDR3 region has the DNA TGTGCCAGCAGCCAAATGAGGCAGGGTGAGCAGTTCTTC.

This clone was seen more than once but under ten times. The V and J genes are TRBV27 and TRBJ2-1; D is perhaps TRBD2 (6 bases). The CDR3 spans 13 residues. Trimming removed 8 bases at V and 0 bases at J, with 8 bases between. Germline values: CDR1 MNHEY, CDR2 SMNVEV (reference sequence). This CDR3 is CASGGSSYNEQFF. The CDR3 nucleotides are TGTGCCAGCGGGGGGAGCTCCTACAATGAGCAGTTCTTC.

The chain has TRBV24-1 and TRBJ1-5, with unresolved D. The CDR3 runs to 17 residues. V lost 2 bases and J lost 0, with 13 bases in between. The germline CDR1 and CDR2 sequences are KGHDR and SFDVKD. The CDR3 nucleotides read TGTGCCACCAGTGATTCCTCGACAAGAAATAGCAATCAGCCCCAGCATTTT. Its protein product is CATSDSSTRNSNQPQHF.

V is TRBV4-1 and J is TRBJ2-7, with 11 bases lining up with TRBD1. The germline V gene encodes CDR1 MGHRA and CDR2 YSYEKL. V lost 1 base, J lost 4 bases, and 3 bases stayed unmatched. There are 15 residues in the CDR3. CDR3 DNA sequence: TGCGCCAGCAGCCAAGTGGGGACAGGGGGTTACGAGCAGTACTTC. It codes for CASSQVGTGGYEQYF.

This chain connects TRBV5-1 to TRBJ2-1; 12 nucleotides match TRBD2. The CDR3 spans 17 residues. Germline loops: CDR1 SGHRS, CDR2 YFSETQ. V shed 0 bases, J shed 7 bases, and the junction held 8 bases outside the gene matches. The CDR3, as DNA: TGCGCCAGCAGCTTGGTGCTAGCGGGAGGGAAAGATAATGAGCAGTTCTTC. Its protein product is CASSLVLAGGKDNEQFF.

This clone was seen only once. V and J are TRBV6-6 and TRBJ2-2, with D unclear. The V gene lost 7 bases and the J gene lost 7 bases, with 10 bases spanning the gap. The CDR3 has 12 amino acids. Germline V lookup: CDR1 MNHNY, CDR2 SVGAGI (reference sequence). CDR3 protein: CASTLSGGELFF. In nucleotides, the CDR3 is TGTGCCAGCACCCTATCTGGCGGGGAGCTGTTTTTT.

This clone came up a few times. The gene calls are TRBV29-1 and TRBJ1-3; 10 bases are shared with TRBD1. The trim removed 1 base at V and 1 base at J, leaving 1 base unmatched. Germline CDR1 SQVTM, CDR2 ANQGSEA. The CDR3 runs to 15 residues. The CDR3 sequence: CSVEGDRGSGNTIYF. The DNA for the CDR3 is TGCAGCGTTGAAGGGGACAGGGGTTCTGGAAACACCATATATTTT.

The chain joins TRBV7-2 to TRBJ2-4; TRBD1 matches at 10 bases. Germline CDR1 and CDR2: SGHTA and FQGNSA. The CDR3 sequence is 14 residues long. With V trimmed by 5 bases and J by 7 bases, 5 bases remained unmatched. CDR3 amino acids: CASSGGTGDNIQYF. CDR3 DNA sequence: TGTGCCAGCAGCGGGGGGACAGGGGATAACATTCAGTACTTC.

This rearrangement joins TRBV7-8 to TRBJ2-1; no clear D gene. The germline gives CDR1 SGHVS, CDR2 FQNEAQ. The CDR3 sequence is 11 residues long. V dropped 5 bases and J dropped 8 bases, with 7 bases sitting between them. This CDR3 is CASSPIDEQFF. The CDR3 DNA follows: TGTGCCAGCAGCCCGATAGATGAGCAGTTCTTC.

The chain employs TRBV29-1 and TRBJ1-1, with D uncertain. Germline CDR1 SQVTM, CDR2 ANQGSEA. The CDR3 loop spans 13 amino acids. V lost 7 bases to trimming and J lost 6 bases, with 18 bases between them. CDR3 bases: TGCAGCGGGCGGGAAAGGATGGGGTCTGAAGCTTTCTTT. This sequence encodes CSGRERMGSEAFF.

The chain is built from TRBV6-2 or TRBV6-3 and TRBJ2-6, with D tentatively TRBD1 (6 bases). The CDR3 consists of 17 residues. Germline V lookup: CDR1 MNHEY, CDR2 SVGEGT. V was trimmed by 2 bases and J by 2 bases, leaving 13 bases between them. This chain's CDR3 is CASSYTGILAGANVLTF. CDR3 DNA: TGTGCCAGCAGTTACACAGGGATATTGGCTGGGGCCAACGTCCTGACTTTC.

The chain uses TRBV4-3 and TRBJ2-1; 7 bases map to TRBD2. The CDR3 sequence is 15 residues long. CDR1 LGHNA and CDR2 YSLEER come from the germline V gene. V lost 7 bases to trimming and J lost 7 bases; unmatched junction nucleotides: 13. Written as DNA, the CDR3 is TGCGCCAGCACTGCGGGAGTGGGAATCGGTAATGAGCAGTTCTTC. Translation: CASTAGVGIGNEQFF.

This sequence joins TRBV6-6 and TRBJ1-2, with 8 bases identical to TRBD1. V was clipped by 10 bases and J by 2 bases; unmatched bases: 3. The germline V gene encodes CDR1 MNHNY and CDR2 SVGAGI (reference sequence). CDR3 length equals 12 residues. The CDR3 DNA is TGTGCCACGGACAGGGACAACTATGGCTACACCTTC. This translates into CATDRDNYGYTF.

The gene calls are TRBV11-2 and TRBJ1-6; 9 bases line up with TRBD1. Germline CDR1 SGHAT, CDR2 FQNNGV. The CDR3 has 14 amino acids. Germline trimming cut 1 base from V and 9 bases from J; bases unmatched to any gene: 1. CDR3 sequence reads: CASSLGTGVSPLHF. For the CDR3, the DNA is TGTGCCAGCAGCTTAGGGACAGGGGTTTCACCCCTCCACTTT.

The gene calls are TRBV25-1 and TRBJ1-5; 10 bases fit TRBD1. The trim removed 3 bases at V and 5 bases at J, leaving 7 bases unmatched. Germline CDR1 reads MGHDK; CDR2 reads SYGVNS. The CDR3 has 16 amino acids. CDR3 nucleotides: TGTGCCAGCAGTGACACTAGGGACAGGGGCCATCAGCCCCAGCATTTT. Amino acids: CASSDTRDRGHQPQHF. The full variable domain, in which reference TRBV25-1 and TRBJ1-5 provide the parts outside the CDR3, is EADIYQTPRYLVIGTGKKITLECSQTMGHDKMYWYQQDPGMELHLIHYSYGVNSTEKGDLSSESTVSRIRTEHFPLTLESARPSHTSQYLCASSDTRDRGHQPQHFGDGTRLSIL.

This chain connects TRBV9 to TRBJ2-7; tentative D call: TRBD2 (7 bases). The germline V gene has CDR1 SGDLS and CDR2 YYNGEE. The CDR3 is 17 amino acids. Trimming removed 0 bases from V and 6 bases from J, with 22 bases in between. CDR3 in amino acids: CASSVEGGLIGRSEQYF. Here the CDR3 DNA reads TGTGCCAGCAGCGTAGAGGGGGGACTAATAGGGAGATCCGAGCAGTACTTC.

This clone was seen a single time. The chain has TRBV27 and TRBJ2-7, with TRBD1 matching 8 bases. With 6 bases clipped from V and 3 bases from J, the junction kept 10 bases outside the gene matches. Germline CDR1 reads MNHEY; CDR2 reads SMNVEV (reference sequence). The CDR3 loop spans 15 amino acids. The CDR3 nucleotides read TGTGCCAGCAGCCTCGGACAGGGAATTTTCTACGAGCAGTACTTC. It translates to CASSLGQGIFYEQYF.

The chain is built from TRBV4-2 and TRBJ1-2; D is unresolved. Trimming removed 1 base from V and 4 bases from J, with 10 bases in between. Germline V CDR1 and CDR2: LGHNA, YNFKEQ. CDR3 length equals 14 residues. The CDR3 DNA is TGTGCCAGCAGCCAAGGCAGGTCGACCTATGGCTACACCTTC. Encoded protein: CASSQGRSTYGYTF.

V is TRBV5-1 and J is TRBJ2-5, with 13 bases that match TRBD2. Losses at the gene ends were 4 bases for V and 5 bases for J; bases not matched to a gene: 5. CDR1 SGHRS and CDR2 YFSETQ come from the germline V gene. The CDR3 length is 15 residues. The CDR3 DNA reads as TGCGCCAGCAGCCCACTAGCGGGAGGGCCTGAGACCCAGTACTTC. Amino acid sequence: CASSPLAGGPETQYF.

The chain carries TRBV4-1 and TRBJ2-1; D is unresolved. CDR3 size: 21 residues. Germline lookup yields CDR1 MGHRA and CDR2 YSYEKL. V shed 0 bases and J shed 0 bases, with 24 bases lying between them. CDR3 loop: CASSQEAPNLARPSSYNEQFF. In nucleotides, the CDR3 is TGCGCCAGCAGCCAAGAGGCCCCCAACCTCGCCAGGCCGAGCTCCTACAATGAGCAGTTCTTC.

The chain employs TRBV2 and TRBJ1-1; D is perhaps TRBD1 (6 bases). Trimming left V 4 bases short and J 9 bases short, with 12 bases between. From germline, CDR1 is SNHLY and CDR2 FYNNEI. This CDR3 is built from 12 residues. CDR3 DNA sequence: TGTGCCAGCAGTGGTTCAGGGGCGAAAGCTTTCTTT. It translates to CASSGSGAKAFF.

This clone turned up a few times. This chain joins TRBV7-2 and TRBJ1-1; 8 positions match TRBD1. V was pared by 4 bases and J by 6 bases, with 7 bases of the junction left unmatched. CDR3 length equals 14 residues. The germline gives CDR1 SGHTA, CDR2 FQGNSA. The CDR3 here is CASSSAGGMAEAFF. CDR3 nucleotides: TGTGCCAGCAGCTCCGCAGGGGGCATGGCTGAAGCTTTCTTT.

The CDR3 reads CASSPRTSGNQETQYF. In DNA, the CDR3 is TGTGCCAGCTCACCCCGGACTAGCGGGAACCAAGAGACCCAGTACTTC. The chain couples TRBV18 to TRBJ2-5; 12 bases are a match to TRBD2. CDR1 is KGHSH and CDR2 is LQKENI in the germline V gene. Trimming removed 3 bases from V and 0 bases from J; junction bases left unmatched: 2. The CDR3 extends over 16 amino acids. The full variable domain, rest sourced from reference TRBV18 and TRBJ2-5, is NAGVMQNPRHLVRRRGQEARLRCSPMKGHSHVYWYRQLPEEGLKFMVYLQKENIIDESGMPKERFSAEFPKEGPSILRIQQVVRGDSAAYFCASSPRTSGNQETQYFGPGTRLLVL.

V usage is TRBV14 and J usage is TRBJ2-2; the match to TRBD1 covers 9 bases. V shed 4 bases and J 4 bases; nucleotides not matched to a gene: 4. Germline loops: CDR1 SGHDN, CDR2 FVKESK. This CDR3 is built from 15 residues. CDR3 DNA: TGTGCCAGCAGCCGCGGGACAGGGTTCACCGGGGAGCTGTTTTTT. Its translation is CASSRGTGFTGELFF.

This clone appeared once. This chain uses TRBV27 with TRBJ2-2, with D maybe TRBD2 (6 bases). This CDR3 is 12 amino acids long. CDR1 is MNHEY, CDR2 SMNVEV, per germline (reference sequence). V lost 6 bases and J lost 6, with 8 bases in between. The CDR3 DNA reads as TGTGCCAGCAGGCCGGGGGCCGGGGAGCTGTTTTTT. This sequence encodes CASRPGAGELFF.